This TCR beta chain is drawn from a study of T-cell memory formation after mild COVID-19. Employing constant-segment primers, 5'RACE generated TCR alpha and TCR beta cDNA libraries bearing sample barcodes and UMIs. Using its own MiXCR run on the 5' RACE reads, TCRdb lists one record per CDR3 protein. The repertoire holds about 340,000 distinct CDR3 sequences, with 10% to 15% as singletons. Germline CDR1 reads MGHRA; CDR2 reads YSYEKL. The CDR3 runs to 13 residues. J lost 7 bases, V lost 2 bases, and 3 bases had no gene match. Sequencing used PBMCs or a T cell subset sorted from them (not recorded which). The clonotype was recovered from a man in his late teens or twenties who had mild COVID-19 (a few samples of this study predate the infection). Cell type and time point are not known. J is TRBJ1-1 and V is TRBV4-1, with 8 bases lining up with TRBD1. The DNA for the CDR3 is TGCGCCAGCAGCCAAAGCGGGACAGGTGAAGCTTTCTTT. This encodes CASSQSGTGEAFF.